This is a list of T cell receptor beta chains from one sample in a study of T cell repertoires in ileal Crohn's disease. Assay: immunoSEQ multiplex PCR; the TCRdb copy retains only in-frame clones and omits some. The sample lists 2,000 or so clones; around 90% were seen once. Sample: ileal tissue. The receptor set was obtained from an adult with Crohn's disease. Both conserved end residues are part of each CDR3. The order of the fields is clone size, V gene, D gene, J gene, CDR3 protein, CDR3 DNA. The D gene is left open where the match is weak. The size entry is marked missing in some rows and otherwise reads once, few, many or a size class.

.	TRBV5-1	TRBD2	TRBJ2-7	CASSSQAGGQSSSYEQYF	TGCGCCAGCAGCTCCCAAGCGGGAGGCCAATCGAGCTCCTACGAGCAGTACTTC
.	TRBV4-3	.	TRBJ1-4	CASSHRSYEKLFF	TGCGCCAGCAGCCACAGATCTTATGAAAAACTGTTTTTT
.	TRBV7-9	.	TRBJ2-5	CASSLVWGQETQYF	TGTGCCAGCAGCTTAGTCTGGGGGCAAGAGACCCAGTACTTC
.	TRBV19	TRBD1	TRBJ1-2	CASRSTGINYGYTF	TGTGCCAGTAGATCGACAGGGATTAACTATGGCTACACCTTC
.	TRBV21-1	.	TRBJ2-7	CASSKAGKSSYEQYF	TGTGCCAGCAGCAAAGCGGGCAAAAGCTCCTACGAGCAGTACTTC
.	TRBV7-2	.	TRBJ1-2	CASSLGRGVNYGYTF	TGTGCCAGCAGCTTGGGACGGGGGGTGAACTATGGCTACACCTTC
.	TRBV5-4	.	TRBJ1-1	CASSLGFRVRTNTEAFF	TGTGCCAGCAGCTTAGGGTTTCGAGTACGGACGAACACTGAAGCTTTCTTT
.	TRBV7-8	.	TRBJ1-6	CASGIGGESSPLHF	TGTGCCAGCGGAATTGGGGGGGAAAGTTCACCCCTCCACTTT
once	TRBV11-2	.	TRBJ2-5	CASSLDGGPQYF	TGTGCCAGCAGCTTAGATGGGGGGCCACAGTACTTC
.	TRBV19	.	TRBJ2-1	CASSMSPTAARGEQFF	TGTGCCAGTAGTATGTCCCCAACTGCAGCGAGAGGTGAGCAGTTCTTC
.	TRBV7-9	.	TRBJ1-2	CASSLGTAYGYTF	TGTGCCAGCAGCTTAGGGACAGCTTATGGCTACACCTTC
.	TRBV9	.	TRBJ2-7	CASSLQGGEQYF	TGTGCCAGCAGCCTCCAAGGGGGGGAGCAGTACTTC
.	TRBV5-6	.	TRBJ1-3	CASSLGQGPGNTIYF	TGTGCCAGCAGCCTCGGGCAGGGACCTGGAAACACCATATATTTT
.	TRBV5-6	TRBD1	TRBJ1-1	CASSLFGTGGRTEAFF	TGTGCCAGCAGCTTGTTTGGGACAGGGGGAAGGACTGAAGCTTTCTTT
.	TRBV10-2	.	TRBJ2-7	CASSELNLLDEQYF	TGCGCCAGCAGTGAACTGAACTTGTTGGACGAGCAGTACTTC
few	TRBV14	.	TRBJ2-7	CASSQVDGPYEQYF	TGTGCCAGCAGCCAAGTGGACGGACCGTACGAGCAGTACTTC
.	TRBV9	TRBD1	TRBJ2-2	CASSVETGGTGELFF	TGTGCCAGCAGCGTAGAGACAGGGGGAACCGGGGAGCTGTTTTTT
.	TRBV11-3	.	TRBJ1-1	CASSRGGTEAFF	TGTGCCAGCAGCCGTGGGGGCACTGAAGCTTTCTTT
.	TRBV29-1	.	TRBJ1-1	CSGRRRNTEAFF	TGCAGCGGACGGCGTCGGAACACTGAAGCTTTCTTT
once	TRBV5-1	TRBD2	TRBJ2-3	CASSGRLAGVGDTQYF	TGCGCCAGCAGCGGACGACTAGCGGGAGTGGGAGATACGCAGTATTTT
.	TRBV5-1	.	TRBJ2-5	CASSLGLELKFKETQYF	TGCGCCAGCAGCTTGGGACTTGAACTGAAGTTTAAAGAGACCCAGTACTTC
.	TRBV4-2	.	TRBJ1-5	CASKEGDWSNQPQHF	TGTGCCAGCAAAGAAGGGGATTGGAGCAATCAGCCCCAGCATTTT
.	TRBV5-1	.	TRBJ1-2	CASSLEGLAGYTF	TGCGCCAGCAGCTTAGAGGGTCTCGCTGGCTACACCTTC
.	TRBV5-4	.	TRBJ2-6	CASSPGPTGANVLTF	TGTGCCAGCAGCCCCGGTCCTACTGGGGCCAACGTCCTGACTTTC
.	TRBV7-9	.	TRBJ2-1	CASSLAGKPFF	TGTGCCAGCAGCTTAGCGGGGAAACCGTTCTTC
.	TRBV7-9	TRBD2	TRBJ2-3	CASSPPTSGSTDTQYF	TGTGCCAGCAGCCCCCCGACTAGCGGGAGCACAGATACGCAGTATTTT
.	TRBV5-1	.	TRBJ1-2	CASSLAGNYGYTF	TGCGCCAGCAGCTTGGCCGGAAACTATGGCTACACCTTC
.	TRBV7-3	.	TRBJ2-2	CASSLISGSNTGELFF	TGTGCCAGCAGCTTAATATCGGGTTCGAACACCGGGGAGCTGTTTTTT
.	TRBV7-2	TRBD1	TRBJ2-7	CASSSGTAIYEQYF	TGTGCCAGCTCATCCGGGACAGCTATCTACGAGCAGTACTTC
.	TRBV27	.	TRBJ2-7	CASSYSPRFYEQYF	TGTGCCAGCAGTTACAGTCCTAGGTTCTACGAGCAGTACTTC
few	TRBV7-2	.	TRBJ2-1	CASGRGSYNEQFF	TGTGCCTCAGGCCGAGGCTCCTACAATGAGCAGTTCTTC
.	TRBV10-3	.	TRBJ2-1	CAISESAYNEQFF	TGTGCCATCAGTGAGTCCGCCTACAATGAGCAGTTCTTC
.	TRBV5-5	.	TRBJ2-5	CASSLTPGPGRETQYF	TGTGCCAGCAGCCTCACCCCGGGACCGGGACGGGAGACCCAGTACTTC
.	TRBV30	.	TRBJ1-5	CAWTNPDSSNQPQHF	TGTGCCTGGACTAACCCGGACAGTAGCAATCAGCCCCAGCATTTT
once	TRBV5-4	TRBD2	TRBJ2-5	CASSLPLAGGQETQYF	TGTGCCAGCAGCTTGCCTCTAGCGGGGGGGCAAGAGACCCAGTACTTC
few	TRBV7-9	.	TRBJ1-5	CASSLGGQPQHF	TGTGCCAGCAGCTTAGGCGGACAGCCCCAGCATTTT
.	TRBV5-4	TRBD1	TRBJ1-1	CASSYDRGSEAFF	TGTGCCAGCAGCTATGACAGGGGTTCTGAAGCTTTCTTT
.	TRBV14	.	TRBJ2-5	CASSSREWRGRYQETQYF	TGTGCCAGCAGCTCAAGGGAATGGCGGGGGCGGTACCAAGAGACCCAGTACTTC
.	TRBV28	TRBD1	TRBJ1-2	CASSSILPDRDYGYTF	TGTGCCAGCAGTTCGATCCTCCCCGACAGGGACTATGGCTACACCTTC
.	TRBV7-8	.	TRBJ1-1	CASSFSRQGRGNTEAFF	TGTGCCAGCAGCTTCTCTCGCCAGGGTAGGGGTAACACTGAAGCTTTCTTT
.	TRBV5-1	.	TRBJ2-1	CASSLGTNEQFF	TGCGCCAGCAGCTTGGGAACTAATGAGCAGTTCTTC
.	TRBV6-5	.	TRBJ2-5	CASRAQADTLETQYF	TGTGCCAGCAGAGCGCAGGCTGATACCTTAGAGACCCAGTACTTC
.	TRBV6-6	.	TRBJ1-1	CASTLGGGVEAFF	TGTGCCAGCACCCTAGGCGGTGGGGTTGAAGCTTTCTTT
.	TRBV6-5	.	TRBJ1-2	CASSSPGAYNYGYTF	TGTGCCAGCAGTTCCCCGGGGGCCTATAACTATGGCTACACCTTC
.	TRBV5-1	.	TRBJ2-5	CASSSGQGGSGETQYF	TGCGCCAGCAGCTCTGGACAGGGAGGGTCAGGGGAGACCCAGTACTTC
.	TRBV5-4	.	TRBJ2-7	CASSSIQGVYEQYF	TGTGCCAGCAGCTCGATACAGGGAGTTTACGAGCAGTACTTC
.	TRBV9	.	TRBJ2-1	CASKGSDNEQFF	TGTGCCAGCAAAGGGTCGGACAATGAGCAGTTCTTC
.	TRBV15	.	TRBJ1-4	CATSGSGATNEKLFF	TGTGCCACCAGCGGGTCTGGCGCAACTAATGAAAAACTGTTTTTT
.	TRBV25-1	TRBD2	TRBJ2-7	CASSARLAGSEQYF	TGTGCCAGCAGTGCTAGACTAGCGGGAAGCGAGCAGTACTTC
.	TRBV6-5	TRBD2	TRBJ2-7	CASRPPGGLSYEQYF	TGTGCCAGCAGACCTCCGGGGGGGCTATCCTACGAGCAGTACTTC
few	TRBV7-6	.	TRBJ2-7	CASSLGGPYEQYF	TGTGCCAGCAGCTTAGGAGGACCCTACGAGCAGTACTTC
.	TRBV7-9	.	TRBJ1-2	CASSLGQSYGYTF	TGTGCCAGCAGCTTAGGTCAGTCTTATGGCTACACCTTC